Listed below are T cell receptor beta chains from one sample, sequenced in a study of T cell responses to AZD1222 COVID-19 vaccine. The table came from immunoSEQ multiplex PCR; TCRdb's copy has only in-frame clones and leaves some out. This table has 150,000 to 200,000 clones, approximately 92% appearing once. Sequences were derived from peripheral blood, sampled on day 0 of AZD1222 vaccination. These receptors were collected from an adult in good health. CDR3s include the opening cysteine and the closing phenylalanine or tryptophan. A D gene is named only where the DNA matches it firmly. Only part of the rows carry a size: once, few, many, or a class if the clone is expanded.

cdr3_aa cdr3_nt clone_size j_call v_call d_call
CASTQGDYGYTF TGTGCCAGCACCCAGGGCGACTATGGCTACACCTTC . TRBJ1-2 TRBV6-5 .
CAWSPRENTEAFF TGTGCCTGGAGTCCTAGGGAGAACACTGAAGCTTTCTTT . TRBJ1-1 TRBV30 .
CASSQDGQGSYEQYF TGTGCCAGCAGCCAAGACGGGCAGGGGTCCTACGAGCAGTACTTC . TRBJ2-7 TRBV4-2 .
CASSQDREWEAFF TGTGCCAGCAGCCAAGATAGGGAATGGGAAGCTTTCTTT . TRBJ1-1 TRBV14 .
CASSQEGSGPYEQYF TGTGCCAGCAGCCAAGAAGGTAGCGGCCCCTACGAGCAGTACTTC . TRBJ2-7 TRBV4-2 .
CASAFSAPGGVNTEAFF TGTGCTAGTGCTTTCTCAGCTCCTGGGGGAGTGAACACTGAAGCTTTCTTT . TRBJ1-1 TRBV12-5 .
CASRGTEYNSPLHF TGTGCCAGCAGGGGGACAGAGTATAATTCACCCCTCCACTTT . TRBJ1-6 TRBV28 TRBD1
CAWSVLAAVTDTQYF TGTGCCTGGAGTGTCTTAGCGGCGGTCACAGATACGCAGTATTTT once TRBJ2-3 TRBV30 .
CAWSGGASSGANVLTF TGTGCCTGGAGTGGAGGGGCTTCCTCTGGGGCCAACGTCCTGACTTTC . TRBJ2-6 TRBV30 .
CAVMAPGLAGGSYEQYF TGTGCCGTTATGGCCCCGGGACTAGCGGGAGGGTCCTACGAGCAGTACTTC . TRBJ2-7 TRBV10-3 TRBD2
CASSQEGRGLDYEQYF TGTGCCAGCAGCCAAGAGGGCAGGGGGCTAGACTACGAGCAGTACTTC . TRBJ2-7 TRBV14 TRBD1
CASSLRRVSWTEAFF TGTGCCAGCAGCTTGCGCAGGGTTTCTTGGACTGAAGCTTTCTTT . TRBJ1-1 TRBV5-6 .
CASHRGQSYEQYF TGTGCCAGCCACAGGGGGCAGTCGTACGAGCAGTACTTC . TRBJ2-7 TRBV6-5 TRBD1
CASSSLRGSQGGYGYTF TGTGCCAGCAGCTCCTTAAGGGGGTCACAGGGCGGCTATGGCTACACCTTC once TRBJ1-2 TRBV5-8 .
CASSRQLINSPLHF TGTGCCAGCAGCCGACAGTTAATCAATTCACCCCTCCACTTT . TRBJ1-6 TRBV5-4 .
CATSDLGGLSYNEQFF TGTGCCACCAGTGATTTGGGCGGACTCTCCTACAATGAGCAGTTCTTC . TRBJ2-1 TRBV24-1 .
CASSPGTGGGQPQHF TGTGCCAGCAGCCCTGGGACAGGGGGAGGTCAGCCCCAGCATTTT . TRBJ1-5 TRBV28 TRBD1
CASSAREGKTGELFF TGTGCCAGCAGCGCCCGGGAGGGGAAGACCGGGGAGCTGTTTTTT . TRBJ2-2 TRBV2 TRBD2
CASSPPSNTEAFF TGTGCCAGCAGCCCACCCTCCAACACTGAAGCTTTCTTT . TRBJ1-1 TRBV3-1/TRBV3-2 .
CASSIVGPSTDTQYF TGTGCCAGTAGTATAGTGGGACCCAGCACAGATACGCAGTATTTT . TRBJ2-3 TRBV19 .
CASSIKTGDTEAFF TGTGCCAGTAGTATCAAAACAGGGGACACTGAAGCTTTCTTT . TRBJ1-1 TRBV19 TRBD1
CASSQEGGQGAEGYTF TGCGCCAGCAGCCAGGAAGGAGGACAGGGGGCTGAAGGCTACACCTTC . TRBJ1-2 TRBV4-3 TRBD1
CASSLVPQETQYF TGTGCCAGCAGCTTGGTACCCCAAGAGACCCAGTACTTC . TRBJ2-5 TRBV5-6 .
CATSRDRGVRDSPLHF TGTGCCACCAGCAGAGATCGGGGAGTCCGAGATTCACCCCTCCACTTT . TRBJ1-6 TRBV15 .
CASSLYLSYEQYF TGTGCCAGCAGCCTCTACCTCTCCTACGAGCAGTACTTC . TRBJ2-7 TRBV3-1/TRBV3-2 .
CASARDTASGNTIYF TGTGCCAGCGCGCGGGACACGGCCTCTGGAAACACCATATATTTT . TRBJ1-3 TRBV2 .
CASSPGSSYNEQFF TGTGCCAGCAGTCCTGGATCGTCCTACAATGAGCAGTTCTTC . TRBJ2-1 TRBV2 .
CASSQLAGGNTGELFF TGTGCCAGCAGCCAACTAGCGGGAGGGAACACCGGGGAGCTGTTTTTT . TRBJ2-2 TRBV3-1/TRBV3-2 TRBD2
CASSFLAGAVGEQYF TGTGCCAGTAGTTTCCTAGCGGGGGCGGTCGGGGAGCAGTACTTC . TRBJ2-7 TRBV19 TRBD2
CASSTRTANTEAFF TGTGCCAGCAGCACTCGGACGGCGAACACTGAAGCTTTCTTT . TRBJ1-1 TRBV7-8 .
CASSPPGQGVWEQYF TGTGCCAGCTCACCACCGGGACAGGGGGTCTGGGAGCAGTACTTC . TRBJ2-7 TRBV18 TRBD1
CASSVATGSANEKLFF TGTGCCAGCAGCGTAGCGACGGGGAGTGCTAATGAAAAACTGTTTTTT . TRBJ1-4 TRBV9 .
CASSEIGGREFF TGCGCCAGCAGTGAGATTGGGGGGCGCGAGTTCTTC . TRBJ2-1 TRBV10-1 .
CSASPGTSFSDTQYF TGCAGTGCTAGTCCGGGGACTAGTTTCTCAGATACGCAGTATTTT . TRBJ2-3 TRBV20-1 TRBD2
CASSNRRGPGANVLTF TGTGCCAGCAGCAACCGCAGGGGTCCTGGGGCCAACGTCCTGACTTTC . TRBJ2-6 TRBV11-2 .
CASSEGSAYEQYF TGTGCCAGCAGCGAGGGGAGTGCCTACGAGCAGTACTTC . TRBJ2-7 TRBV9 .
CASSQSKGTGGRSGPGNTIYF TGCGCCAGCAGTCAATCGAAAGGGACAGGGGGCAGGAGTGGTCCTGGAAACACCATATATTTT . TRBJ1-3 TRBV23-1 TRBD1
CASSLGRAPANTEAFF TGCGCCAGCAGCTTGGGTAGGGCCCCGGCGAACACTGAAGCTTTCTTT . TRBJ1-1 TRBV5-1 .
CASSSGTGLKGYTF TGTGCCAGCAGCTCCGGGACAGGGCTTAAAGGCTACACCTTC . TRBJ1-2 TRBV9 TRBD1
CASSLTGPLSGNTIYF TGTGCCAGCAGCTTGACAGGGCCTCTCTCTGGAAACACCATATATTTT . TRBJ1-3 TRBV5-8 .